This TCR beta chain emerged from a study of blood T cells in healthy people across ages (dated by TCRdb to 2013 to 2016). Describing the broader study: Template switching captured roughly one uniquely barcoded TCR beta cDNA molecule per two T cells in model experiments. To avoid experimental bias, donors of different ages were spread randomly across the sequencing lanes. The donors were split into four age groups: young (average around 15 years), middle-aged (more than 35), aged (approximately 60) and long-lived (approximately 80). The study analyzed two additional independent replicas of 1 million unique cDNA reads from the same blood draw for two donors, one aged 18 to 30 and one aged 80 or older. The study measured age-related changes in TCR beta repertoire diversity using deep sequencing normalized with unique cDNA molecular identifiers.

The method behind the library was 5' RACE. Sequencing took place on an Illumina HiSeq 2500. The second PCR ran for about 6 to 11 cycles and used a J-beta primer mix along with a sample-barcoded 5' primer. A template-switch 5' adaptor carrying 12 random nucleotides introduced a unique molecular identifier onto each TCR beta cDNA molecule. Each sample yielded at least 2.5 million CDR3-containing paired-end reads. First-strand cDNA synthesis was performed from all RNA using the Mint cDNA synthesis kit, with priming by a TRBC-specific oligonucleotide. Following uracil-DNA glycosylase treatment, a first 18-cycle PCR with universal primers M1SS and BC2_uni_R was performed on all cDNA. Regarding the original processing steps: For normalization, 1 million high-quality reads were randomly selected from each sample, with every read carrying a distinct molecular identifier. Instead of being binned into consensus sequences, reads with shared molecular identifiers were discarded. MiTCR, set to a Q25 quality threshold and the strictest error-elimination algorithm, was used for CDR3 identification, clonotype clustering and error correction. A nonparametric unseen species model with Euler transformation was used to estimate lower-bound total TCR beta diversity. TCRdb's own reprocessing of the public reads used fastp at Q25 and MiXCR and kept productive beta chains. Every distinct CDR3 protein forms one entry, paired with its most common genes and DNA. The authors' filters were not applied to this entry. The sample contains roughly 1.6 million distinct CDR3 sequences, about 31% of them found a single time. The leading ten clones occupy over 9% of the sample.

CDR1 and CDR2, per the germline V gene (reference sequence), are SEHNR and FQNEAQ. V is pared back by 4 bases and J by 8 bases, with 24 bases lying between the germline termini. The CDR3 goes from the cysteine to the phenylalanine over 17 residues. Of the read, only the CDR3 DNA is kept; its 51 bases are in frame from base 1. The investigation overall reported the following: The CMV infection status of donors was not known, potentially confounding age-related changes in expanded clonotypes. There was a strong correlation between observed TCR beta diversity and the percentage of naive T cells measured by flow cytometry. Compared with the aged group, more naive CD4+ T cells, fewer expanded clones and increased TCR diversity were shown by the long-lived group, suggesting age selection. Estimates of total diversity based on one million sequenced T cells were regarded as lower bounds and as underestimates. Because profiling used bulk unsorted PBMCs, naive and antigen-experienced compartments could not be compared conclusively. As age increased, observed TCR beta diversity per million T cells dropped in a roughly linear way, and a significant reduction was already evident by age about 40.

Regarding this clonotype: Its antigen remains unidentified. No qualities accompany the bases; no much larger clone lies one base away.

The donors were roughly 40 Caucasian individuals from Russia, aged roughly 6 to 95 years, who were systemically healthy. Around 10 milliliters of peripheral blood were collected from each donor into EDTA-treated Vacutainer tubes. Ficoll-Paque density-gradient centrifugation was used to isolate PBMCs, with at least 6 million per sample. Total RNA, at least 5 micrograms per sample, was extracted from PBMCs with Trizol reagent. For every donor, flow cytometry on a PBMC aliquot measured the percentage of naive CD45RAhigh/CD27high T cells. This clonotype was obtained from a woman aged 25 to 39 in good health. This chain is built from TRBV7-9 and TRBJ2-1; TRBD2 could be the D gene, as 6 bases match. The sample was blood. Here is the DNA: TGTGCCAGCAGCTCCCTCCTAGAGGCGGGGCACTTGGATGAGCAGTTCTTC. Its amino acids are CASSSLLEAGHLDEQFF.